Detailed here is one T cell receptor beta chain. Its cognate antigen is unknown. This record comes from a study of early stage breast cancer tumors. Overall study: Most of the 16 invasive tumors were ER+, PR+ and HER2-. Notes on the study in general: Chain pairing and CD4, CD8 or FOXP3 expression were not captured.

Profiling relied on immunoSEQ multiplex PCR, and the TCRdb table lists in-frame clones only, not all of them. The profile shows tens of thousands of clones, about 75% of them singletons. The CDR3 consists of 16 residues. Trimming left V 4 bases short and J 2 bases short, with 19 bases between. The germline gives CDR1 GTSNPN, CDR2 SVGIG (reference sequence). V gene TRBV30 combines with J gene TRBJ2-3, with D perhaps being TRBD1 or TRBD2 (5 bases each). Sequencing was done on a sample of blood. The sequence was obtained from a person in their 60s with breast cancer. The CDR3 spells CAWNIGDETYTDTQYF. DNA for the CDR3: TGTGCCTGGAATATCGGGGACGAGACCTACACAGATACGCAGTATTTT. Looking up the rest from reference TRBV30 and TRBJ2-3 gives the full variable domain: SQTIHQWPATLVQPVGSPLSLECTVEGTSNPNLYWYRQAAGRGLQLLFYSVGIGQISSEVPQNLSASRPQDRQFILSSKKLLLSDSGFYLCAWNIGDETYTDTQYFGPGTRLTVL.